The 8 T cell receptor beta chains reported below all come from one sample, sequenced in a study of neoadjuvant nivolumab and ipilimumab in lung cancer. The protocol was immunoSEQ multiplex PCR, while the TCRdb copy is restricted to in-frame clones and leaves out a portion. The repertoire holds approximately 40,000 clones, with approximately 92% as singletons. This specimen consisted of peripheral blood, obtained before neoadjuvant nivolumab, alone or with ipilimumab. All receptors derive from an adult with non-small cell lung cancer.

J is TRBJ2-2 and V is TRBV7-3, with 7 positions matching TRBD1. The germline gives CDR1 SGHTA, CDR2 FQGTGA. V lost 6 bases, J lost 4 bases, and 8 bases stayed unmatched. The CDR3 has 15 residues. The CDR3 reads CASSLGTEFTGELFF. CDR3 coding DNA: TGTGCCAGCAGTCTCGGGACAGAGTTCACCGGGGAGCTGTTTTTT.

V gene TRBV6-6 combines with J gene TRBJ1-2, with no clear D. The length of the CDR3 is 15 residues. Germline CDR1 reads MNHNY; CDR2 reads SVGAGI (reference sequence). The CDR3 protein is CAATLGVGFNYGYTF. The CDR3 nucleotides are TGTGCAGCTACCCTTGGGGTGGGCTTCAACTATGGCTACACCTTC.

The V call is TRBV28, the J call TRBJ1-5; D is ambiguous. V was pared by 6 bases and J by 9 bases, with 15 bases between. Per the germline V gene, CDR1 is MDHEN and CDR2 is SYDVKM. This CDR3 spans 13 amino acids. CDR3 amino acids: CASSLLPLGPQHF. The DNA for the CDR3 is TGTGCCAGCAGCCTCCTTCCTCTAGGGCCCCAGCATTTT. The variable domain in full, with the rest retrieved from reference TRBV28 and TRBJ1-5, is DVKVTQSSRYLVKRTGEKVFLECVQDMDHENMFWYRQDPGLGLRLIYFSYDVKMKEKGDIPEGYSVSREKKERFSLILESASTNQTSMYLCASSLLPLGPQHFGDGTRLSIL.

The chain recombines TRBV6-5 with TRBJ2-6; D is unresolved. Germline CDR1 is MNHEY and CDR2 is SVGAGI. This CDR3 has 16 amino acids. V lost 0 bases, J lost 3 bases, and 9 bases lay in between. The DNA of the CDR3 is TGTGCCAGCAGTTACTCTTCGGGTGGTGGGGCCAACGTCCTGACTTTC. It is translated as CASSYSSGGGANVLTF.

The gene calls are TRBV9 and TRBJ2-7; 7 bases match TRBD2. The ends lost 3 bases at V and 3 bases at J; junction bases unmatched: 6. The CDR3 covers 14 residues. Germline loops: CDR1 SGDLS, CDR2 YYNGEE. In nucleotides, the CDR3 is TGTGCCAGCAGCGAGGGACTACAACTCTACGAGCAGTACTTC. Protein: CASSEGLQLYEQYF.

This chain uses TRBV5-4 with TRBJ2-1, with 9 bases that match TRBD2. V dropped 4 bases and J dropped 7; count of bases not matched to a gene: 9. Germline V gene lookup returns CDR1 SGHNT and CDR2 YYREEE (reference sequence). The CDR3 runs to 15 residues. The chain's CDR3 is CASSLKGLAQNEQFF. The CDR3 DNA follows: TGTGCCAGCAGCCTAAAGGGACTAGCCCAAAATGAGCAGTTCTTC. The full variable domain, completed using reference TRBV5-4 and TRBJ2-1, is ETGVTQSPTHLIKTRGQQVTLRCSSQSGHNTVSWYQQALGQGPQFIFQYYREEENGRGNFPPRFSGLQFPNYSSELNVNALELDDSALYLCASSLKGLAQNEQFFGPGTRLTVL.

This chain links TRBV6-1 with TRBJ1-2; no definite D call. In germline, CDR1 is MNHNS, CDR2 SASEGT. V lost 1 base and J lost 0, with 21 bases in between. The CDR3 loop spans 19 amino acids. The CDR3 region is CASSEGGWPETQANYGYTF. The DNA for the CDR3 is TGTGCCAGCAGTGAAGGTGGTTGGCCAGAAACTCAAGCTAACTATGGCTACACCTTC.

Only one count was recorded for this clone. This chain links TRBV5-1 with TRBJ1-2, with D perhaps matching TRBD1 (6 bases). Looked up from germline, CDR1 is SGHRS and CDR2 is YFSETQ. Trimming removed 4 bases at V and 8 bases at J, with 15 bases between. The CDR3 is 13 residues long. As DNA, the CDR3 is TGCGCCAGCAGCGCCCAGGGGTCGGAGGGCTACACCTTC. Residues: CASSAQGSEGYTF. Full variable domain (outside the CDR3, taken from reference TRBV5-1 and TRBJ1-2): KAGVTQTPRYLIKTRGQQVTLSCSPISGHRSVSWYQQTPGQGLQFLFEYFSETQRNKGNFPGRFSGRQFSNSRSEMNVSTLELGDSALYLCASSAQGSEGYTFGSGTRLTVV.